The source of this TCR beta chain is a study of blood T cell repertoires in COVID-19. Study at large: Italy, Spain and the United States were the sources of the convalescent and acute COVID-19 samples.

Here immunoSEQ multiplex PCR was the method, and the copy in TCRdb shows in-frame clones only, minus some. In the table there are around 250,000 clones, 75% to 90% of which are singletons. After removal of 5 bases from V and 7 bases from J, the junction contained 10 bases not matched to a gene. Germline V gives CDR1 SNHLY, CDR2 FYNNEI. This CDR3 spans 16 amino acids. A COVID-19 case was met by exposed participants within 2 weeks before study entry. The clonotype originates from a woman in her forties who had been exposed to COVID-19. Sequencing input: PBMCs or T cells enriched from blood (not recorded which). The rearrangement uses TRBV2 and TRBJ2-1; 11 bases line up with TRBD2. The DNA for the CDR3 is TGTGCCAGCAGTACTAGCGGGAGATTTCTGTGGAATGAGCAGTTCTTC. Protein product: CASSTSGRFLWNEQFF.